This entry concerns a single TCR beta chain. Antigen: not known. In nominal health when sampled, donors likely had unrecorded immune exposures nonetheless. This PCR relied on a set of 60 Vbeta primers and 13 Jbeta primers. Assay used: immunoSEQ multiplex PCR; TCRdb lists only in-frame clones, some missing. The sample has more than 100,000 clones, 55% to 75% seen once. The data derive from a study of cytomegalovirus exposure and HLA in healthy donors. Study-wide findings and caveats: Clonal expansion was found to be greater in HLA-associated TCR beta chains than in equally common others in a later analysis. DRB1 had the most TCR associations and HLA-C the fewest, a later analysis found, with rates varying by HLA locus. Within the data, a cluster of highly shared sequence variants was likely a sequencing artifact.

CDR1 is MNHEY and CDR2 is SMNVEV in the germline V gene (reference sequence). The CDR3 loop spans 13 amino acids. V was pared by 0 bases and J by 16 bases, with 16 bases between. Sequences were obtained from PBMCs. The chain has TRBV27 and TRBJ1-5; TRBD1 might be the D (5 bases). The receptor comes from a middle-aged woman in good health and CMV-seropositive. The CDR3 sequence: CASSLSAGTRGHF. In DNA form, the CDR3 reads TGTGCCAGCAGTTTATCGGCAGGGACTAGGGGCCATTTT.